The 24 T cell receptor beta chains listed next were all sequenced from one sample in a study of cytomegalovirus exposure and HLA in healthy donors. The PCR contained 60 Vbeta and 13 Jbeta primers. Data came from immunoSEQ multiplex PCR; TCRdb stores just in-frame clones and leaves some out. The table for this sample gives about 88,000 clones. Sequenced: PBMCs. These receptors all come from a girl between 10 and 17 years old in good health and CMV-seropositive.

This chain uses TRBV7-2 with TRBJ2-7; perhaps TRBD1 as D (6 bases). CDR3 size: 15 residues. Per the germline V gene, CDR1 is SGHTA and CDR2 is FQGNSA. Trimming took 2 bases from V and 6 from J, leaving 17 bases between them. CDR3: CASSLSQGRSIEQYF. CDR3 sequence (DNA): TGTGCCAGCAGCTTATCCCAGGGGCGATCTATCGAGCAGTACTTC.

This rearrangement joins TRBV6-5 to TRBJ1-4, with D uncertain. CDR3 length: 15 amino acids. V shed 0 bases and J shed 0 bases, with 5 bases lying between them. Germline CDR1 is MNHEY and CDR2 is SVGAGI. This CDR3 reads CASSYSSATNEKLFF. The CDR3 nucleotides read TGTGCCAGCAGTTACTCGTCAGCAACTAATGAAAAACTGTTTTTT.

The chain carries TRBV27 and TRBJ1-2, with 8 positions matching TRBD1. V was clipped by 5 bases and J by 10 bases; unmatched bases: 6. This CDR3 region has 12 residues. Germline V gives CDR1 MNHEY, CDR2 SMNVEV (reference sequence). CDR3 coding DNA: TGTGCCAGCAGTGTGACAGGGGCAAACTACACCTTC. As protein: CASSVTGANYTF.

This rearrangement joins TRBV5-1 to TRBJ1-2, with 7 bases lining up with TRBD1. After removal of 7 bases from V and 3 bases from J, the junction contained 6 bases not matched to a gene. Germline loops: CDR1 SGHRS, CDR2 YFSETQ. CDR3 length equals 13 residues. The CDR3 is CASQTGFDYGYTF. In nucleotides, the CDR3 is TGCGCCAGCCAGACAGGGTTTGACTATGGCTACACCTTC.

The chain joins TRBV19 to TRBJ1-3, with D possibly matching TRBD1 (6 bases). The germline gives CDR1 LNHDA, CDR2 SQIVND (reference sequence). V was shortened by 6 bases and J by 0 bases, with 9 bases between the two germline ends. This CDR3 region has 14 residues. CDR3 sequence: CASRTGFSGNTIYF. Written as DNA, the CDR3 is TGTGCCAGTAGGACAGGTTTCTCTGGAAACACCATATATTTT.

The chain carries TRBV6-5 and TRBJ1-2; D not certain. CDR1 is MNHEY, CDR2 SVGAGI, per germline. V gave up 2 bases and J gave up 4 bases, with 8 bases separating them. The CDR3 is made up of 13 amino acids. The CDR3 reads CASSYGRGYGYTF. The CDR3 DNA reads TGTGCCAGCAGTTACGGGAGAGGCTATGGCTACACCTTC.

The chain has TRBV30 and TRBJ1-4, with D uncertain. V was clipped by 3 bases and J by 6 bases, with 17 bases between them. Germline values: CDR1 GTSNPN, CDR2 SVGIG (reference sequence). The CDR3 totals 15 residues. The DNA for the CDR3 is TGTGCCTGGAGGGCAGGCCTCGTCAAAGATGAAAAACTGTTTTTT. Translating gives CAWRAGLVKDEKLFF. The variable domain in full, with the rest retrieved from reference TRBV30 and TRBJ1-4, is SQTIHQWPATLVQPVGSPLSLECTVEGTSNPNLYWYRQAAGRGLQLLFYSVGIGQISSEVPQNLSASRPQDRQFILSSKKLLLSDSGFYLCAWRAGLVKDEKLFFGSGTQLSVL.

The CDR3 spells CASSSGYSYEQYV. CDR3 DNA sequence: TGTGCCAGCAGTTCGGGTTACTCCTACGAGCAGTACGTC. This chain links TRBV6-5 with TRBJ2-7; D unresolved. The CDR3 totals 13 residues. Trimming cost V 4 bases and J 0 bases, with 7 bases left between them. Germline CDR1 and CDR2: MNHEY and SVGAGI.

The chain employs TRBV7-3 and TRBJ2-6, with TRBD1 identical over 7 bases. V was clipped by 7 bases and J by 1 base; unmatched bases: 4. The CDR3 contains 15 residues. The germline V gene has CDR1 SGHTA and CDR2 FQGTGA. The CDR3 DNA sequence: TGTGCCAGCACCTTGACAGGGTCTGGGGCCAACGTCCTGACTTTC. Its protein is CASTLTGSGANVLTF.

The chain employs TRBV29-1 and TRBJ2-5, with 8 bases aligning to TRBD2. The junction had 7 bases not matched to a gene; V was cut back by 0 bases and J by 4 bases. The CDR3 spans 15 residues. From germline, CDR1 is SQVTM and CDR2 ANQGSEA. Written as DNA, the CDR3 is TGCAGCGTTGAAGATGGTCGGGGGGGCAGAGAGACCCAGTACTTC. It encodes CSVEDGRGGRETQYF.

The J gene is TRBJ2-5, the V gene TRBV29-1; TRBD2 aligns across 10 bases. The V gene's germline CDR1 is SQVTM and CDR2 ANQGSEA. The length of the CDR3 is 14 residues. The J segment lost 5 bases and the V segment lost 6 bases, leaving 9 bases of the junction unmatched. The CDR3: CSVATSGPRETQYF. CDR3 nucleotides: TGCAGCGTCGCGACTAGCGGGCCGAGGGAGACCCAGTACTTC.

The chain combines TRBV5-4 with TRBJ1-6; TRBD1 agrees at 7 bases. V shed 4 bases, J shed 6 bases, and the junction held 7 bases outside the gene matches. Germline CDR1 and CDR2: SGHNT and YYREEE (reference sequence). This CDR3 comprises 15 residues. CDR3 residues: CASSSTGDPNSPLHF. CDR3 nucleotide sequence: TGTGCCAGCAGCAGTACAGGGGACCCTAATTCACCCCTCCACTTT.

Concerning this clone: The identical CDR3 is also encoded by other nucleotide sequences in the sample. J is TRBJ1-2 and V is TRBV27, with 7 bases identical to TRBD1. The CDR3 loop spans 14 amino acids. Germline assignment: CDR1 MNHEY and CDR2 SMNVEV (reference sequence). V lost 3 bases and J lost 3; bases outside the gene matches: 4. CDR3 sequence (DNA): TGTGCCAGCAGTTTGTCAGGGGGGTACTATGGCTACACCTTC. Translated, it gives CASSLSGGYYGYTF.

This rearrangement joins TRBV25-1 to TRBJ2-1; 8 nucleotides agree with TRBD2. CDR1 and CDR2 (germline): MGHDK, SYGVNS. The J segment lost 4 bases and the V segment lost 0 bases, leaving 2 bases of the junction unmatched. This CDR3 spans 15 amino acids. CDR3 sequence reads: CASSEYTGGYNEQFF. CDR3 nucleotides: TGTGCCAGCAGTGAATATACGGGGGGGTACAATGAGCAGTTCTTC.

The chain uses TRBV6-5 and TRBJ2-5, with D maybe TRBD2 (5 bases). This CDR3 region has 15 residues. V lost 6 bases to trimming and J lost 3 bases, with 17 bases between them. Germline V gene lookup returns CDR1 MNHEY and CDR2 SVGAGI. The DNA of the CDR3 is TGTGCCAGCAGATTACGTCGGGTACTAGAAGAGACCCAGTACTTC. Protein sequence: CASRLRRVLEETQYF.

The gene calls are TRBV6-1 and TRBJ1-1, with D maybe TRBD1 (6 bases). The germline V gene encodes CDR1 MNHNS and CDR2 SASEGT. The V end lost 5 bases, the J end lost 4 bases, and 14 bases lay between the germline ends. The CDR3 sequence is 14 residues long. The CDR3 DNA is TGTGCCAGCAGTCACTTACAGGGCGGCACTGAAGCTTTCTTT. Protein sequence: CASSHLQGGTEAFF.

The chain employs TRBV7-2 and TRBJ2-1; TRBD2 matches 15 bases. The CDR3 extends over 16 amino acids. Looked up from germline, CDR1 is SGHTA and CDR2 is FQGNSA. Trimming took 6 bases from V and 6 from J; bases not matched to a gene: 6. CDR3 residues: CASRYRTSGGVNEQFF. Here the CDR3 DNA reads TGTGCCAGCAGGTACCGGACTAGCGGGGGGGTCAATGAGCAGTTCTTC.

This rearrangement joins TRBV18 to TRBJ1-2; perhaps TRBD1 as D (5 bases). Germline values: CDR1 KGHSH, CDR2 LQKENI. V lost 3 bases and J lost 4, with 12 bases in between. This CDR3 is 14 amino acids long. Here the CDR3 DNA reads TGTGCCAGCTCACCTGAAAGGGGTAGCTATGGCTACACCTTC. It is translated as CASSPERGSYGYTF.

The rearrangement uses TRBV18 and TRBJ2-5; 7 bases are shared with TRBD1. From germline, CDR1 is KGHSH and CDR2 LQKENI. This CDR3 is 13 amino acids long. V shed 4 bases, J shed 4 bases, and the junction held 3 bases outside the gene matches. The CDR3 nucleotides read TGTGCCAGCTCACGACAGGGTAGAGAGACCCAGTACTTC. Its protein product is CASSRQGRETQYF. Using reference TRBV18 and TRBJ2-5 for the parts outside the CDR3, the full variable domain is NAGVMQNPRHLVRRRGQEARLRCSPMKGHSHVYWYRQLPEEGLKFMVYLQKENIIDESGMPKERFSAEFPKEGPSILRIQQVVRGDSAAYFCASSRQGRETQYFGPGTRLLVL.

The V call is TRBV19, the J call TRBJ2-1, with D perhaps matching TRBD2 (6 bases). The V gene lost 6 bases and the J gene lost 5 bases, with 11 bases spanning the gap. There are 13 residues in the CDR3. CDR1 is LNHDA, CDR2 SQIVND, per germline (reference sequence). The CDR3 is CASRAGRHNEQFF. The CDR3 DNA follows: TGTGCCAGTAGGGCGGGGCGCCACAATGAGCAGTTCTTC. The full variable domain, its missing parts supplied by reference TRBV19 and TRBJ2-1, is DGGITQSPKYLFRKEGQNVTLSCEQNLNHDAMYWYRQDPGQGLRLIYYSQIVNDFQKGDIAEGYSVSREKKESFPLTVTSAQKNPTAFYLCASRAGRHNEQFFGPGTRLTVL.

The CDR3 DNA sequence: TGCGCCAGCAGCTTAAAGGGACAGGGCCCAGTTTTTTTCTACGAGCAGTACTTC. Translation gives CASSLKGQGPVFFYEQYF. The genes are TRBV5-1 and TRBJ2-7; 9 nucleotides agree with TRBD1. Germline CDR1 SGHRS, CDR2 YFSETQ. The CDR3 is 18 amino acids. Trimming took 2 bases from V and 3 from J; bases not matched to a gene: 15.

The CDR3 sequence: CASSKGMQFYEQYV. The CDR3 region has the DNA TGTGCCAGCAGCAAGGGGATGCAGTTCTACGAGCAGTACGTC. J is TRBJ2-7 and V is TRBV5-6, with a possible D match to TRBD1 (5 bases). Trimming shortened V by 4 bases and J by 3 bases, and 14 bases separated the two germline ends. This CDR3 has 14 amino acids. The germline V gene encodes CDR1 SGHDT and CDR2 YYEEEE.

The CDR3 coding sequence is TGCGCCAGCAGCCAAGAAGCAGCTAGTGCTTCGTATGGCTACACCTTC. Its translation is CASSQEAASASYGYTF. The chain combines TRBV4-3 with TRBJ1-2; D not certain. The CDR3 length is 16 residues. The V end lost 0 bases, the J end lost 5 bases, and 16 bases lay between the germline ends. The germline CDR1 and CDR2 sequences are LGHNA and YSLEER.

The J gene is TRBJ1-6, the V gene TRBV28, with a tentative D call TRBD1 (5 bases). V lost 10 bases, J lost 9 bases, and 22 bases lay in between. The CDR3 spans 15 residues. The germline V gene encodes CDR1 MDHEN and CDR2 SYDVKM. The CDR3 loop reads CAILKGRGVSSPLHF. In DNA, the CDR3 is TGTGCCATCCTTAAAGGTCGGGGGGTCAGTTCACCCCTCCACTTT.